The 17 T cell receptor beta chains in this list originate from one sample, sequenced in a study of blood T cell repertoires in COVID-19. The data were produced by immunoSEQ multiplex PCR, yet TCRdb's version contains in-frame clones alone and is incomplete. The sample shows tens of thousands of clones, 70% to 85% of them seen only once. Sequenced: peripheral blood. These TCRs come from a human donor with acute or convalescent COVID-19. The donor label of this sample is uncertain.

The J gene is TRBJ2-4, the V gene TRBV9; possible D gene TRBD1, 6 bases. CDR1 and CDR2 from the germline V gene are SGDLS and YYNGEE. The germline V and J ends were trimmed by 3 bases and 1 base, with 14 bases remaining between them. This CDR3 has 16 residues. The DNA of the CDR3 is TGTGCCAGCAGCGCCTGGGACACTGGGGCCAAAAACATTCAGTACTTC. Translated: CASSAWDTGAKNIQYF.

The chain combines TRBV11-1 with TRBJ2-2; D call uncertain. Trimming pared 3 bases from V and 0 bases from J, leaving 11 bases between. Germline CDR1 reads SGHAT; CDR2 reads FQDESV (reference sequence). There are 16 residues in the CDR3. The CDR3 spells CASSLRFLSNTGELFF. For the CDR3, the DNA is TGTGCCAGCAGCTTGAGATTCCTTTCGAACACCGGGGAGCTGTTTTTT. Full variable domain (rest looked up from reference TRBV11-1 and TRBJ2-2): EAEVAQSPRYKITEKSQAVAFWCDPISGHATLYWYRQILGQGPELLVQFQDESVVDDSQLPKDRFSAERLKGVDSTLKIQPAELGDSAMYLCASSLRFLSNTGELFFGEGSRLTVL.

The J gene is TRBJ1-1, the V gene TRBV18, with 8 bases aligning to TRBD1. With 7 bases clipped from V and 4 bases from J, the junction kept 2 bases outside the gene matches. The V gene's germline CDR1 is KGHSH and CDR2 LQKENI. The CDR3 is 12 residues long. DNA for the CDR3: TGTGCCAGCTTTACAGGGGGCACTGAAGCTTTCTTT. Translation: CASFTGGTEAFF.

With regard to this clone: Its ends do not fully match the called genes, so a read error is possible. The chain recombines TRBV6-2 or TRBV6-3 with TRBJ2-1, with TRBD1 identical over 9 bases. The CDR3 length is 13 residues. CDR1 MNHEY and CDR2 SVGEGT come from the germline V gene. The CDR3 loop reads CASSYSLEGQGLF. The CDR3, as DNA: TGTGCCAGCAGTTACTCGCTCGAGGGACAGGGACTCTTC.

This rearrangement joins TRBV20-1 to TRBJ1-5; D possibly corresponds to TRBD1 (6 bases). CDR3 length: 13 residues. Germline V gene sequence: CDR1 DFQATT, CDR2 SNEGSKA (reference sequence). The ends were cut back, 3 bases at V and 10 bases at J, with 16 bases in the middle. The chain's CDR3 is CSASLGGVRPQHF. The CDR3 nucleotides are TGCAGTGCTAGTCTAGGGGGTGTGAGACCCCAGCATTTT.

The chain links TRBV3-1 (or the pseudogene TRBV3-2) to TRBJ2-3, with D possibly matching TRBD2 (6 bases). The V end was cut by 1 base, the J end by 1 base, with 15 bases between. The CDR3 has 17 residues. Germline V gene data show CDR1 as LGHDT and CDR2 as YNNKEL (reference sequence). The CDR3 reads CASSQGVGGTRTDTQYF. The CDR3 DNA reads as TGTGCCAGCAGCCAAGGGGTGGGGGGAACCCGCACAGATACGCAGTATTTT.

The J gene is TRBJ1-4, the V gene TRBV4-1, with a possible D match to TRBD1 (5 bases). The CDR3 consists of 17 residues. Germline-derived CDR1 and CDR2 are MGHRA and YSYEKL. Trimming stripped 0 bases from V and 4 bases from J, with 15 bases between. CDR3 coding DNA: TGCGCCAGCAGCCAAGACAGGGCGACCTACGGTAATGAAAAACTGTTTTTT. Amino acid sequence: CASSQDRATYGNEKLFF.

The chain is built from TRBV15 and TRBJ1-1, with D unresolved. Trimming stripped 3 bases from V and 8 bases from J, with 10 bases between. The CDR3 loop spans 12 amino acids. Germline values: CDR1 LNHNV, CDR2 YYDKDF (reference sequence). The CDR3 coding sequence is TGTGCCACCAGCAGTCCCCCACAGGAAGCTTTCTTT. Translation: CATSSPPQEAFF.

The rearrangement links TRBV3-1 (or the pseudogene TRBV3-2) to TRBJ2-2; a weak D match, TRBD1 (6 bases). The V and J ends lost 1 base and 6 bases respectively, with 12 bases between them. Germline lookup yields CDR1 LGHDT and CDR2 YNNKEL (reference sequence). CDR3 length: 15 residues. The CDR3 reads CASSQGAGAAGELFF. The CDR3 coding sequence is TGTGCCAGCAGCCAAGGAGCAGGGGCGGCCGGGGAGCTGTTTTTT.

The chain links TRBV5-4 to TRBJ2-2; 7 bases line up with TRBD1. After removal of 4 bases from V and 6 bases from J, the junction contained 3 bases not matched to a gene. The germline CDR1 and CDR2 sequences are SGHNT and YYREEE (reference sequence). This CDR3 is built from 13 residues. The CDR3 here is CASSTDRAGELFF. The CDR3 DNA reads TGTGCCAGCAGCACAGACAGGGCCGGGGAGCTGTTTTTT.

Concerning this clone itself: This same CDR3 is encoded by further DNA sequences in the sample. The V gene is TRBV5-1, the J gene TRBJ2-7; D ambiguous. Trimming took off 1 base at V and 4 bases at J, with 6 bases between the two ends. The germline V gene has CDR1 SGHRS and CDR2 YFSETQ. CDR3 length equals 12 residues. The CDR3 here is CASSLRGYEQYF. CDR3 nucleotides: TGCGCCAGCAGCTTGAGAGGATACGAGCAGTACTTC.

This clone occurred once. The chain links TRBV4-1 to TRBJ2-3; maybe TRBD2 (6 bases). The V end was cut by 1 base, the J end by 3 bases, with 14 bases between. The germline V gene encodes CDR1 MGHRA and CDR2 YSYEKL. The CDR3 length is 16 residues. The CDR3 here is CASSQVGAGRTDTQYF. CDR3 DNA: TGCGCCAGCAGCCAAGTCGGGGCAGGGAGGACAGATACGCAGTATTTT.

The gene calls are TRBV10-3 and TRBJ2-7; D is possibly TRBD2 (5 bases). The length of the CDR3 is 15 residues. In germline, CDR1 is ENHRY, CDR2 SYGVKD. V dropped 4 bases and J dropped 0 bases, with 13 bases sitting between them. CDR3 in amino acids: CAISGKRESSYEQYF. DNA for the CDR3: TGTGCCATCAGTGGAAAACGGGAAAGCTCCTACGAGCAGTACTTC.

This chain links TRBV14 with TRBJ2-3, with 10 bases matching TRBD1. There are 13 residues in the CDR3. The trim removed 5 bases at V and 9 bases at J, leaving 5 bases unmatched. Germline CDR1 is SGHDN and CDR2 is FVKESK. The DNA for the CDR3 is TGTGCCAGCAGCGAAGGACAGGGGGGAACGCAGTATTTT. This gives the protein CASSEGQGGTQYF.

The chain recombines TRBV7-3 with TRBJ1-1; D is perhaps TRBD1 (5 bases). Germline CDR1 is SGHTA and CDR2 is FQGTGA. Trimming removed 5 bases at V and 0 bases at J, with 10 bases between. The CDR3 sequence is 14 residues long. The CDR3, as DNA: TGTGCCAGCAGCCCCGGGGGGGTGAACACTGAAGCTTTCTTT. Its protein is CASSPGGVNTEAFF.

The V call is TRBV5-1, the J call TRBJ2-7; possibly TRBD2 for D (6 bases). This CDR3 spans 16 amino acids. V gave up 0 bases and J gave up 3 bases, with 16 bases separating them. CDR1 and CDR2 (germline): SGHRS, YFSETQ. CDR3 DNA sequence: TGCGCCAGCAGCTTGGATGGCGGAGGGCTGAACTACGAGCAGTACTTC. Residues: CASSLDGGGLNYEQYF.

This clone came up once. The V call is TRBV7-2, the J call TRBJ1-1, with D unclear. The germline V gene encodes CDR1 SGHTA and CDR2 FQGNSA. V lost 6 bases and J 3 bases, leaving 14 bases between the germline ends. This CDR3 has 14 amino acids. The CDR3 loop reads CASRYAGGDTEAFF. CDR3 nucleotide sequence: TGTGCCAGCAGGTACGCGGGTGGGGACACTGAAGCTTTCTTT.